This entry features one T cell receptor beta chain sequence. Its antigen remains unidentified. Per-nucleotide qualities are absent, and no much larger clonotype sits a single base away. The sample comes from a study of cytomegalovirus exposure and HLA in healthy donors (dated by TCRdb to about 2017). For the study in its entirety: An earlier analysis of approximately 640 of the donors reported more than 250 Gb of sequence data and 117 million unique TCR beta sequences from 150 million to 200 million T cells. An early release covering roughly 640 HLA-typed donors comprised approximately 300 gigabases of sequencing data and approximately 85 million unique TCR sequences. Of the 300 to 450 genotyped donors, 81% were placed in the genetic ancestry cluster associated with self-reported Caucasian donors. The study aimed to test whether cataloging public T cell receptors could reveal signatures of past pathogen exposure. The study profiled the T cell repertoires of hundreds of subjects by immunosequencing and related them to cytomegalovirus serostatus. In addition to the first cohort of several hundred subjects, a separate validation cohort of approximately 130 different subjects was used. The study combined high-throughput TCR immunosequencing, statistical association of individual TCRs with disease status, and machine learning to predict cytomegalovirus infection status. In a later analysis, previously published TCR beta repertoires from 550 to 750 donors were re-analyzed and high-resolution HLA genotyping was added so that TCR occurrence patterns could be studied. The later analysis used no new phenotypic data to find candidate immune exposures, relying instead on TCR beta sequences and their occurrence across donors. An earlier analysis of about 600 of the donors used high-throughput TCR beta sequencing to judge whether each TCR beta V gene segment behaved as functional or pseudogenic. Donor age, sex, ethnicity and CMV serostatus were compiled alongside the repertoire data. In a later genetic analysis, genome-wide SNP genotypes for about three fifths of the roughly 670 donors were used, and that subset was treated as a discovery cohort. All discovery cohort repertoires had been generated using a single sequencing platform. Class I and class II HLA loci were covered by the typing at four-digit resolution. Typing coverage differed by locus: A, B, C, DRB1 and DQB1 were typed in roughly 620-630 donors, DQA1 in about 500, DPA1 in approximately 600, and DPB1 in approximately 450. About five DR-DQ haplotypes were handled as single units for association and clustering because linkage in the cohort was strong. Among some 410 genotyped donors of the cohort, an average of about 240,000 unique TCR beta nucleotide sequences were sequenced per donor, about a sixth of them non-productive. General conclusions and limits of the study: In a later analysis, several top co-occurrence clusters were reported to appear linked to parvovirus B19, influenza, CMV and Epstein-Barr virus. CMV serostatus was the only immune exposure information available for the cohort. In a later analysis, HLA-associated TCR beta chains were found to be more clonally expanded and to have lower generation probabilities than equally common non-associated chains. Correlated functional status among segregating V segments might reflect linkage disequilibrium, but an unknown experimental factor could not be ruled out. According to the authors, the approach could potentially be generalized to other disease states and immunological phenotypes. The presence/absence analyses assumed that sequencing depth was roughly uniform across donors, and that assumption may not be true. A cluster of highly shared sequence variants was judged likely to be a technical artifact of the sequencing pipeline. Because counts were too low, some 17 rarely observed V segments, including chromosome 9 orphons, were excluded from the earlier analysis of around 590 of the donors. In an earlier analysis of 450 to 750 of the donors, most TCR beta V segments appeared in productive rearrangements about 87% or about 30% of the time, broadly matching IMGT annotations. Some IMGT-functional V segments, including TRBV6-2 and TRBV6-3, could not be told apart with the 87-base-pair reads, so those segments were excluded. Most TCR sequences were observed very rarely across donors, whereas some public TCRs were present in many individuals. A later genetic analysis associated a missense DCLRE1C variant with V-gene and J-gene trimming of TCR beta chains, and an independent cohort replicated the association. This cohort had only TCR beta chains sequenced, and the lack of alpha or paired-chain data limited which features could be detected. According to a later analysis, most CMV-associated TCR beta chains appeared to be HLA-restricted, and the HLA associations seemed to be driven largely by CMV exposure. Assigning TCR associations to individual alleles was difficult when HLA alleles, especially DR and DQ, strongly co-occurred. A further reported finding was that TCR beta sequences accurately predicted the HLA-A and HLA-B alleles for most subjects in the first cohort. The study listed 150 to 200 TCR beta chains as associated with cytomegalovirus. In a later analysis, TCR association rates were found to vary across HLA loci, with the most associated TCRs seen for DRB1 alleles and the fewest for HLA-C alleles. Because some donors lacked HLA typing at each locus, the association tests relied only on the typed subset. According to a later genetic analysis, donors in an Asian-associated ancestry cluster had fewer N-insertions in productive TCRs than the roughly 700-donor mean. In a later analysis, more than 15,000 TCR beta sequences were associated with specific HLA alleles at a false discovery rate of 0.05. In both the original and validation cohorts, the classifier was reported to diagnose cytomegalovirus status with high specificity and sensitivity. In vitro tests confirmed that a few of the cytomegalovirus-associated TCR beta chains recognize cytomegalovirus antigens.

Libraries were constructed by the immunoSEQ multiplex PCR assay. For the multiplex PCR, a mixture combining 60 forward primers for TCR Vbeta segments and 13 reverse primers for TCR Jbeta segments was used. Amplification of the CDR3 region of rearranged TCR beta genes was performed with a multiplex PCR assay on genomic DNA. The Illumina HiSeq System was used to sequence the amplified TCR beta libraries as 87-base-pair reads. The paper's processing steps were these. A later analysis tallied tens of millions of unique TCR beta chains across the 666 repertoires, and some 10 million of those chains were shared by two or more donors. Raw reads were error-corrected and collapsed into unique sequences by a nearest-neighbor algorithm in which closely related sequences were merged to remove PCR and sequencing errors. Alignment of CDR3 sequences to IMGT reference sequences was used to assign V, D and J gene segments. For a sequence to be retained, a match of at least six nucleotides was required to both a V gene segment and a J gene segment. Rearrangements were classified as productive when the CDR3 lacked stop codons and remained in frame with V and J, and all other rearrangements were classified as non-productive. Following IMGT convention, CDR3 was defined as the stretch from the second conserved V-encoded cysteine to the conserved J-encoded phenylalanine. Sequences without an unambiguous match to a single V gene segment were excluded from the earlier analysis of approximately 600 of the donors. An earlier analysis of almost 600 of the donors classified V segments as functional when productive rearrangements were above 56.7% and as segregating when the standard deviation between donors was above 5%. A statistical classification framework was developed to diagnose cytomegalovirus status using the catalog of TCR beta chain sequences. In a later analysis, V and J genes were assigned by comparing TCR nucleotide sequences against IMGT/GENE-DB human TR gene sequences. The TCRdist pipeline was used in a later analysis to assign CDR3 sequences and most-parsimonious VDJ recombination scenarios. In a later analysis, each TCR beta chain was defined by its CDR3 amino acid sequence together with its V-gene family, and reads lacking a unique V-gene family were excluded. To address suspected cross-contamination and a sequencing artifact, a later analysis removed over 500 highly shared, low-generation-probability nucleotide sequences. A later analysis calculated a clonal expansion index for each public chain from normalized within-repertoire ranks of inferred template counts. In a later analysis, generation probabilities were computed with a VDJ recombination model fitted to out-of-frame rearrangements, and the resulting probabilities were checked against IGoR. Hypergeometric tests were used in a later analysis to score TCR-TCR, TCR-HLA and TCR-CMV co-occurrence, with a repertoire-size bias correction applied to the TCR pairs. In a later analysis, false discovery rates were estimated by permuting HLA or CMV assignments 20 times. A later analysis grouped co-occurring TCRs with DBSCAN, adding TCRdist sequence similarity when clustering within HLA-allele-positive subsets. For co-occurrence clustering, repertoires with fewer than 30,000 or more than 120,000 public chains were excluded, along with four to six repertoires with anomalous nucleotide sharing. In its TCRdb copy, this immuneACCESS table keeps in-frame sequences only and misses some clones. Where compared with another copy, unresolved V genes explain less than half of these, and the others have no known cause. V, J and clone size derive from that table, while D and trimming were established from the DNA sequence. The sample data list about 200,000 clones, and roughly 73% of these were observed just once. The ten largest make up 2.1% of the sample.

The germline V gene (reference sequence) provides CDR1 GTSNPN and CDR2 SVGIG. Including the terminal cysteine and phenylalanine, the CDR3 comprises 14 residues. CDR3 DNA only is kept here, 42 bases in frame from base 1. V and J lose 0 bases and 0 bases, and a span of 9 bases separates them. The cohort comprised several hundred healthy bone marrow donors. Cohort members were all nominally healthy when sampled, although unrecorded immune exposures were likely present. The donor was CMV seropositive and was included in the group of approximately 300 seropositive cohort members. A peripheral blood sample was provided by each donor, and peripheral blood mononuclear cells were used for TCR beta sequencing. Genomic DNA extraction from the blood cell samples was performed with the Qiagen DNeasy Blood Extraction Kit.

The sequence is built from TRBV30 and TRBJ2-7; the D gene cannot be named for sure. The sequence came from a young woman in good health and CMV-seropositive. Input material: PBMCs. The CDR3 sequence is CAWSVERLSYEQYF. The bases are TGTGCCTGGAGTGTCGAGAGGCTCTCCTACGAGCAGTACTTC.